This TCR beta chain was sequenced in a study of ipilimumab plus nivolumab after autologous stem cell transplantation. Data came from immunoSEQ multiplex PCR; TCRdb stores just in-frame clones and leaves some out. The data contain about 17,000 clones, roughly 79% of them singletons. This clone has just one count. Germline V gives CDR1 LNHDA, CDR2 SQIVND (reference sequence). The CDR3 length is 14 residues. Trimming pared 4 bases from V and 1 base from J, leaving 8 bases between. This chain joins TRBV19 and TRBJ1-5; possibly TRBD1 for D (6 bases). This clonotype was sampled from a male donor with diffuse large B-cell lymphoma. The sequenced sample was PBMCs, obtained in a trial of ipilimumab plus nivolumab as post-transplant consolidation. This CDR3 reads CASSTTGSNQPQHF. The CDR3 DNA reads TGTGCCAGTAGTACTACAGGGAGCAATCAGCCCCAGCATTTT.